This T cell receptor beta chain was captured by sequencing in a study of monozygotic twins with inflammatory bowel disease. Findings and limits, study-wide: Varied immunosuppressive treatments among patients may have increased repertoire variability. Resolution of different T cell subtypes was not achieved.

From its re-call of the 5' RACE reads, TCRdb lists each CDR3 protein once, without DNA. The sample has 400,000 to 500,000 distinct CDR3 sequences, and its top ten clones hold 2.4%. The CDR3 has 13 residues. Germline CDR1 is GTSNPN and CDR2 is SVGIG (reference sequence). Concerning this clonotype itself: The antigen is undetermined.

Blood, approximately 2.3 ml, was drawn per donor. The chain joins TRBV30 to TRBJ1-1; the TCRdb D gene call, TRBD1, has no DNA to confirm it. The sequence derives from a human donor with ulcerative colitis or Crohn's disease, or a healthy co-twin of an affected twin (not recorded which). The sequencing sample was made of blood. The CDR3 spells CAWRQALNTEAFF. Full variable domain (remainder filled in from reference TRBV30 and TRBJ1-1): SQTIHQWPATLVQPVGSPLSLECTVEGTSNPNLYWYRQAAGRGLQLLFYSVGIGQISSEVPQNLSASRPQDRQFILSSKKLLLSDSGFYLCAWRQALNTEAFFGQGTRLTVV.